This T cell receptor (beta chain) is drawn from a study of early T cells in non-severe SARS-CoV-2 infection (dated by TCRdb to the early 2020s). Regarding the study in general: TCR sequencing used bulk RNA from unsorted whole blood, so alpha and beta chains could not be paired. The paper's findings and limits, for the study overall: VDJdb matching was skewed toward anti-spike CD8 responses and likely underestimated virus-specific expansions by missing private and CD4 specificities.

A case-control design nested within a healthcare worker cohort in London, UK, was used, with weekly nasopharyngeal swab PCR tests and blood sampling performed. Healthcare workers were recruited during the week of the UK lockdown, between 23 and 31 March 2020, and followed weekly for up to about 15 weeks. This clonotype was detected a few times. This clone's antigen is unknown. Base-call qualities are not available, and no considerably larger clone is one nucleotide away. The library was generated by 5' RACE. Sequencing was carried out with a NextSeq 500. The TCR library protocol attached unique molecular identifiers to individual cDNA molecules to correct for sequencing error and PCR bias. Both TCR alpha and beta chains were sequenced, and tight co-correlation was observed between alpha and beta sequence abundances in each sample. Per the authors' processing: V gene, J gene and CDR3 annotation of TCR sequences was performed with Decombinator V4. Expanded TCRs were defined as changing significantly between any two time points under a Poisson model with p below 0.0001. TCR abundances were normalised to the total number of TCRs sequenced in each sample and reported as counts per million. MAIT TCRs were defined by TRAV1-2 paired with TRAJ12, TRAJ20 or TRAJ33, and iNKT TCRs by TRAV10 paired with TRAJ18. VDJdb, accessed 1 November 2021, was searched for CMV, EBV and SARS-CoV-2 annotated TCRs, with TCRs annotated for multiple antigens excluded. The public reads were quality trimmed at Q25 with fastp and then assembled into clones with MiXCR by TCRdb, keeping productive beta chains. A single entry per CDR3 protein holds the most common genes and DNA from its merged rows. TCRdb assigned the V and J calls; the authors' analysis was not used. The sample profile shows roughly 80,000 distinct CDR3 sequences; more than 13% of them were found once. The ten largest clones add up to roughly 3% of the sample.

The CDR3, cysteine through phenylalanine, is 15 amino acids long. The sequence is cut down to CDR3 DNA, 45 bases in frame from base 1. From the germline V gene, CDR1 is SGHAT and CDR2 is FQNNGV. Trimming at the junction amounts to 1 base on V and 1 base on J, and the germline ends lie 10 bases apart. The chain is assembled from TRBV11-2 and TRBJ2-5; no D gene can be assigned with confidence. Source material: whole blood. This sequence was found in an adult who was a healthcare worker with PCR-confirmed SARS-CoV-2 infection or an uninfected control (not recorded which). The DNA sequence is TGTGCCAGCAGCTTAGCCCGACCCGGCCAAGAGACCCAGTACTTC. Translated, this gives CASSLARPGQETQYF.